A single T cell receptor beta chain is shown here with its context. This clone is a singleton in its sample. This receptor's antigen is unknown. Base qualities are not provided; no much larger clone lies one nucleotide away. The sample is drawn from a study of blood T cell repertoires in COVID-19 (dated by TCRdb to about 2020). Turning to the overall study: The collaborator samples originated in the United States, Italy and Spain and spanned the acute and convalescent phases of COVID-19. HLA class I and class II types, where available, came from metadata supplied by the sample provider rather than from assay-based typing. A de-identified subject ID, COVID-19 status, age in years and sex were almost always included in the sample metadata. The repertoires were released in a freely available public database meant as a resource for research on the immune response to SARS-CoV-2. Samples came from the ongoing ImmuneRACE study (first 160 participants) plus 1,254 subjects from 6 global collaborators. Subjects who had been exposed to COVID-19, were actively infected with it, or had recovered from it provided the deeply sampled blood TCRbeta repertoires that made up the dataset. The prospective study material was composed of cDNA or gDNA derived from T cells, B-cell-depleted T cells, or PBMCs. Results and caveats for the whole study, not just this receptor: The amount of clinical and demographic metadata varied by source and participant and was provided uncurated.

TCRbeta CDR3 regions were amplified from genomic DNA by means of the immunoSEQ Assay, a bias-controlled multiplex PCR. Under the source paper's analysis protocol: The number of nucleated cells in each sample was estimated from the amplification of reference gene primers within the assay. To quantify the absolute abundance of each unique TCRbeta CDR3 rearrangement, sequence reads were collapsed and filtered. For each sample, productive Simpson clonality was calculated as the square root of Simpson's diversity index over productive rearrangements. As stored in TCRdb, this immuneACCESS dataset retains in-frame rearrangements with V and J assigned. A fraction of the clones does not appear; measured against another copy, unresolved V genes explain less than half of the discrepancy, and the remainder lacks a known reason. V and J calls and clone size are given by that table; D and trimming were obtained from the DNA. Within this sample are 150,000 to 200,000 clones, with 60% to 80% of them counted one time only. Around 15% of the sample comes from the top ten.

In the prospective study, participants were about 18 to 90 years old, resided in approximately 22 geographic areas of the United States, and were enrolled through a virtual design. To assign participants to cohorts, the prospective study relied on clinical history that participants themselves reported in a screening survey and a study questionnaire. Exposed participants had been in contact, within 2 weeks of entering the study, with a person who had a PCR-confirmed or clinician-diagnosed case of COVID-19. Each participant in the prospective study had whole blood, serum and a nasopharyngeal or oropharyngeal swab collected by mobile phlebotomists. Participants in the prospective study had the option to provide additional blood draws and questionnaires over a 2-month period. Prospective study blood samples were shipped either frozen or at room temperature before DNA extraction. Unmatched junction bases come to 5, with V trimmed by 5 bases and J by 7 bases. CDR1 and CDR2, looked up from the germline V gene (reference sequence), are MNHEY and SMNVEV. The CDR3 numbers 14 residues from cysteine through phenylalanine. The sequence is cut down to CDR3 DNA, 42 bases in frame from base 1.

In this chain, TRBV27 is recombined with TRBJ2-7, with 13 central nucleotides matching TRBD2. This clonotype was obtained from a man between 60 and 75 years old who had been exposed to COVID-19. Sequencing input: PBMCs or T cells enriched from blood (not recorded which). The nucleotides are TGTGCCAGCAGTGGGACTAGCGGGACTTGGGAGCAGTACTTC. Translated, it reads CASSGTSGTWEQYF.